These T cell receptor beta chains were read from a single sample in a study of a mutant IDH1 vaccine in newly diagnosed glioma. Some clones are missing from TCRdb's copy, which holds only in-frame ones; the method was immunoSEQ multiplex PCR. The sample comprises tens of thousands of clones, around 82% of which are singletons, and 5.4% rests with the top ten. The sequencing here drew on PBMCs, taken from a glioma patient treated with radiotherapy, temozolomide or both. These receptors came from a man between 40 and 49 years old with glioma. Both conserved end residues are part of each CDR3. The order of the fields is V gene, J gene, D gene, clone size, CDR3 DNA, CDR3 protein. D genes are given only for firm matches. For some rows the clone size is stated as once, few or many, or as a class when expanded; others skip it.

TRBV15	TRBJ2-1	TRBD2	.	TGTGCCACCAGCAGAGAAAGGCGAATAGCGGGGGGCCCTGAGCAGTTCTTC	CATSRERRIAGGPEQFF
TRBV5-5	TRBJ2-7	TRBD2	medium-sized	TGTGCCAGCAGCTTCGGAGCGGGAGGCCCCTGGAGCTCCTACGAGCAGTACTTC	CASSFGAGGPWSSYEQYF
TRBV29-1	TRBJ1-3	.	.	TGCAGCGTTGAAGGGCTACAGTACGGCTCTGGAAACACCATATATTTT	CSVEGLQYGSGNTIYF
TRBV5-1	TRBJ1-4	.	.	TGCGCCAGCAGCTCCTGGGGGCAATCGGATGAAAAACTGTTTTTT	CASSSWGQSDEKLFF
TRBV30	TRBJ2-1	.	.	TGTGCCTGGAGTCCTGAGAGGATTAATGAGCAGTTCTTC	CAWSPERINEQFF
TRBV6-5	TRBJ1-3	.	.	TGTGCCAGCAGTTACTCGAGGAGGGGAGGAAACACCATATATTTT	CASSYSRRGGNTIYF
TRBV2	TRBJ1-1	TRBD1	.	TGTGCCAGCAGCTGGGACAGTGAGTTTGCTGAAGCTTTCTTT	CASSWDSEFAEAFF
TRBV10-2	TRBJ1-2	.	.	TGCGCCAGCAGTGACGCACCGGGGACCTCCGGTGGAGGCTACACCTTC	CASSDAPGTSGGGYTF
TRBV5-4	TRBJ2-3	TRBD2	.	TGTGCCAGCAGCTTAAAAGCGGGACTTAGCACAGATACGCAGTATTTT	CASSLKAGLSTDTQYF
TRBV6-5	TRBJ1-6	.	.	TGTGCCAGCAATGCGGGCTCTTATAATTCACCCCTCCACTTT	CASNAGSYNSPLHF
TRBV18	TRBJ1-1	TRBD1	.	TGTGCCAGCTCACCACGTAGGGGACAGGGGGCATTGAACACTGAAGCTTTCTTT	CASSPRRGQGALNTEAFF
TRBV5-1	TRBJ2-1	.	.	TGCGCCAGCAGCTTTTTACATAGCTATGAGCAGTTCTTC	CASSFLHSYEQFF
TRBV5-3	TRBJ1-4	.	.	TGTGCCAGAAGCCGACAGCCTCTTGAAAAACTGTTTTTT	CARSRQPLEKLFF
TRBV19	TRBJ1-2	TRBD1	once	TGTGCCAGTAGTCCCGACAGGGTTGATGGCTATGGCTACACCTTC	CASSPDRVDGYGYTF
TRBV4-1	TRBJ1-3	.	.	TGCGCCAGCAGCCGGGAGGGGACTGCTGGAAACACCATATATTTT	CASSREGTAGNTIYF
TRBV7-9	TRBJ2-2	.	.	TGTGCCAGCAGCTTCGGACAGTACACCGGGGAGCTGTTTTTT	CASSFGQYTGELFF
TRBV14	TRBJ2-2	.	.	TGTGCCAGCAGGGGAAGTGAACAGGGACCCATCGCCGGGGAGCTGTTTTTT	CASRGSEQGPIAGELFF
TRBV6-6	TRBJ2-7	.	.	TGTGCCAGCAGTCAACAGGGAAACGAGCAGTACTTC	CASSQQGNEQYF
TRBV2	TRBJ2-2	.	.	TGTGCCAGCAGTGAATGGGGGCGGAAGTGGACCGGGGAGCTGTTTTTT	CASSEWGRKWTGELFF
TRBV10-3	TRBJ1-1	.	once	TGTGCCATCAGGCAGGGTTCTTTAACTGAAGCTTTCTTT	CAIRQGSLTEAFF
TRBV4-1	TRBJ1-2	.	.	TGCGCCAGCAGCCAAGACCAGGTGGTTAACTATGGCTACACCTTC	CASSQDQVVNYGYTF
TRBV5-1	TRBJ1-1	.	.	TGCGCCAGCAGCTTAGATGGCAGAGAAGGCACTGAAGCTTTCTTT	CASSLDGREGTEAFF
TRBV6-1	TRBJ1-6	.	.	TGTGCCAGCAGCTGGGGGAGTGATTCACCCCTCCACTTT	CASSWGSDSPLHF
TRBV2	TRBJ1-4	TRBD1	.	TGTGCCAGCAGGGGGACAGAGTATAATGAAAAACTGTTTTTT	CASRGTEYNEKLFF
TRBV5-1	TRBJ1-1	.	.	TGCGCCAGCAGCGGTGAGACGGGTGGCACTGAAGCTTTCTTT	CASSGETGGTEAFF
TRBV4-1	TRBJ1-2	.	.	TGCGCCAGCAGCCATGAGGGGAGGGGGAGGTATGGCTACACCTTC	CASSHEGRGRYGYTF
TRBV19	TRBJ1-2	.	.	TGTGCCAGTAGACAAGGAGGCAGCTTCTATGGCTACACCTTC	CASRQGGSFYGYTF
TRBV2	TRBJ1-5	.	.	TGTGCCAGCAGCGATGAGTATCAGCCCCAGCATTTT	CASSDEYQPQHF
TRBV2	TRBJ1-3	.	.	TGTGCCAGCAGGGAATGGGACACCCGGGGAAACACCATATATTTT	CASREWDTRGNTIYF
TRBV4-2	TRBJ1-3	.	once	TGTGCCAGCAGCCAAGGGGTGTCCGGAAACACCATATATTTT	CASSQGVSGNTIYF
TRBV29-1	TRBJ1-4	.	.	TGCAGCGCTCGCAGGGCTGAAAAACTGTTTTTT	CSARRAEKLFF
TRBV4-2	TRBJ1-2	.	once	TGTGCCAGCAGCCAAGATTATTGGGACCGCGGGGGTAACTATGGCTACACCTTC	CASSQDYWDRGGNYGYTF
TRBV30	TRBJ1-2	.	once	TGTGCCTGGAGCGCAGGCCCATATGGCTACACCTTC	CAWSAGPYGYTF
TRBV5-1	TRBJ2-1	TRBD2	.	TGCGCCAGCAGCCAGGGACTAGCGGGAGGTCACAATGAGCAGTTCTTC	CASSQGLAGGHNEQFF
TRBV5-6	TRBJ1-1	TRBD1	.	TGTGCCAGCAGGGCAGGGGGCGGGAACACTGAAGCTTTCTTT	CASRAGGGNTEAFF
TRBV20-1	TRBJ1-5	.	.	TGCAGTGCTAGCCCCCAGCCCCAGCATTTT	CSASPQPQHF
TRBV28	TRBJ1-5	.	.	TGTGCCAGCAGTTACCAAAGGGGGTCGAAGCCCCAGCATTTT	CASSYQRGSKPQHF
TRBV7-2	TRBJ1-1	.	.	TGTGCCAGCAGCTACAAAGGTGGGACGGGAGTTGAAGCTTTCTTT	CASSYKGGTGVEAFF
TRBV6-4	TRBJ2-3	TRBD2	.	TGTGCCAGCAGTGACGGGACTAGCGGGGGAGATACGCAGTATTTT	CASSDGTSGGDTQYF
TRBV5-8	TRBJ1-1	.	.	TGTGCCAGCAGCTTGGTGGCCACTGAAGCTTTCTTT	CASSLVATEAFF
TRBV7-9	TRBJ1-1	TRBD1	few	TGTGCCAGCAGATGGACAGGGGGAAACACTGAAGCTTTCTTT	CASRWTGGNTEAFF
TRBV5-1	TRBJ1-3	.	.	TGCGCCAGCAGCCAGGACCGAATGGGTGGAAACACCATATATTTT	CASSQDRMGGNTIYF
TRBV2	TRBJ1-3	.	.	TGTGCCAGCAGTGAATCTCGGCAGTCTGGAAACACCATATATTTT	CASSESRQSGNTIYF
TRBV7-2	TRBJ1-1	.	.	TGTGCCAGCAGCTTAGCGCCGGGGCGCCGAGGGCGGAACACTGAAGCTTTCTTT	CASSLAPGRRGRNTEAFF
TRBV4-1	TRBJ2-7	TRBD1	.	TGCGCCAGCAGCCAAGTTGGACAGGGATACGAGCAGTACTTC	CASSQVGQGYEQYF
TRBV6-5	TRBJ1-1	TRBD1	.	TGTGCCAGCAGTTATCGGGGACAGGGGACCGAAGCTTTCTTT	CASSYRGQGTEAFF
TRBV5-6	TRBJ1-2	TRBD1	.	TGTGCCAGCAGCTTGGCGTATGAGGGGGCAGGGGATGGCTACACCTTC	CASSLAYEGAGDGYTF
TRBV7-2	TRBJ1-2	.	.	TGTGCCAGCAGCTTAGACTATTTGGCGAGGGGCTACACCTTC	CASSLDYLARGYTF
TRBV2	TRBJ2-3	.	.	TGTGCCAGCAGTGAGGGGTCTAGCATTTATACGCAGTATTTT	CASSEGSSIYTQYF
TRBV7-8	TRBJ1-3	.	once	TGTGCCAGCAGCTTAGCAGCCTCTGGAAACACCATATATTTT	CASSLAASGNTIYF
TRBV2	TRBJ2-2	TRBD1	.	TGTGCCAGCAGCCTGACAGGGGCCACCGGGGAGCTGTTTTTT	CASSLTGATGELFF
TRBV4-2	TRBJ2-5	TRBD1	.	TGTGCCAGCAGCCCGCAGGGGGACCGGCCACGGGAGACCCAGTACTTC	CASSPQGDRPRETQYF
TRBV6-5	TRBJ2-3	TRBD2	.	TGTGCCAGCTCTCCGCGGGGGGGCACTGATACGCAGTATTTT	CASSPRGGTDTQYF
TRBV29-1	TRBJ1-2	.	.	TGCAGCGTCTCCCGATCCAGCAGTAACTATGGCTACACCTTC	CSVSRSSSNYGYTF
TRBV18	TRBJ1-4	.	.	TGTGCCAGCTCACCGGGAGGGTTTATTGGAGAAAAACTGTTTTTT	CASSPGGFIGEKLFF
TRBV7-2	TRBJ2-1	.	.	TGTGCCAGCAGCGGCAAGCGTGAGCAGTTCTTC	CASSGKREQFF
TRBV5-4	TRBJ1-1	.	few	TGTGCCAGCAGCTTTGACAGAATGAACACTGAAGCTTTCTTT	CASSFDRMNTEAFF
TRBV10-2	TRBJ1-5	.	.	TGCGCCAGCAGTGAAGCCGCAACGACAGCTAATCAGCCCCAGCATTTT	CASSEAATTANQPQHF
TRBV5-4	TRBJ1-1	.	.	TGTGCCAGCAGCTTGACGGGGAACACTGAAGCTTTCTTT	CASSLTGNTEAFF
TRBV6-5	TRBJ2-2	.	few	TGTGCCAGCAGTTTCAGACTTCGGAACACCGGGGAGCTGTTTTTT	CASSFRLRNTGELFF